The 22 T cell receptor beta chains below were found in one sample sequenced in a study of cytomegalovirus exposure and HLA in healthy donors. The PCR contained 60 Vbeta and 13 Jbeta primers. The table came from immunoSEQ multiplex PCR; TCRdb's copy has only in-frame clones and leaves some out. The profile shows fewer than 200,000 clones, about 77% of them singletons. The sample was PBMCs. These receptors originate from a female donor in good health and CMV-seronegative.

In its sample, this clone was seen a few times. This chain uses TRBV9 with TRBJ2-5; 7 nucleotides line up with TRBD2. CDR1 SGDLS and CDR2 YYNGEE come from the germline V gene. This CDR3 contains 15 residues. V was pared by 4 bases and J by 2 bases, with 8 bases of the junction left unmatched. CDR3 amino acids: CASSPRDYPQETQYF. As DNA, the CDR3 is TGTGCCAGCAGCCCGAGGGACTACCCACAAGAGACCCAGTACTTC.

This clone was seen more than once but under ten times. The chain employs TRBV15 and TRBJ2-7; TRBD1 aligns across 9 bases. V lost 1 base to trimming and J lost 7 bases; unmatched junction nucleotides: 17. This CDR3 is 18 amino acids long. From germline, CDR1 is LNHNV and CDR2 YYDKDF (reference sequence). The CDR3 sequence: CATSRGFIGMGTGREQYF. The CDR3 DNA reads as TGTGCCACCAGCAGAGGTTTTATCGGTATGGGGACAGGGAGGGAGCAGTACTTC.

The chain carries TRBV23-1 and TRBJ1-2; the D is unclear. TRBV23-1 is assigned to the ORF class and has an uncertain function. The CDR3 loop spans 16 amino acids. V was cut by 3 bases and J by 2 bases, with 16 bases left in between. As DNA, the CDR3 is TGCGCCAGCAGTCATAAGTTCAACAGAGACAACTATGGCTACACCTTC. Amino acid sequence: CASSHKFNRDNYGYTF.

The V and J genes are TRBV7-2 and TRBJ1-4; no reliable D call. This CDR3 comprises 11 residues. Germline lookup yields CDR1 SGHTA and CDR2 FQGNSA. Trimming removed 5 bases at V and 8 bases at J, with 6 bases between. The CDR3 DNA follows: TGTGCCAGCAGCGCCCGGGAAAAACTGTTTTTT. Its protein is CASSAREKLFF.

V is TRBV15 and J is TRBJ1-2; the D gene is possibly TRBD1 (6 bases). Between the trimmed V and J ends, which lost 3 bases and 3 bases, there was a span of 14 bases. The CDR3 is 15 residues long. Looked up from germline, CDR1 is LNHNV and CDR2 is YYDKDF (reference sequence). The CDR3 DNA follows: TGTGCCACCAGCAGGAATGCCAACAGGGACTATGGCTACACCTTC. Residues: CATSRNANRDYGYTF. The whole variable domain, filled in from reference TRBV15 and TRBJ1-2, reads DAMVIQNPRYQVTQFGKPVTLSCSQTLNHNVMYWYQQKSSQAPKLLFHYYDKDFNNEADTPDNFQSRRPNTSFCFLDIRSPGLGDTAMYLCATSRNANRDYGYTFGSGTRLTVV.

This rearrangement joins TRBV15 to TRBJ2-3; no definite D call. The germline V and J ends were trimmed by 1 base and 1 base, with 12 bases remaining between them. The CDR3 length is 16 residues. Per germline, CDR1 LNHNV and CDR2 YYDKDF (reference sequence). Here the CDR3 reads CATSRGVSAGTDTQYF. CDR3 sequence (DNA): TGTGCCACCAGCAGAGGGGTCTCCGCGGGCACAGATACGCAGTATTTT. Drawing the rest from reference TRBV15 and TRBJ2-3, the complete variable domain is DAMVIQNPRYQVTQFGKPVTLSCSQTLNHNVMYWYQQKSSQAPKLLFHYYDKDFNNEADTPDNFQSRRPNTSFCFLDIRSPGLGDTAMYLCATSRGVSAGTDTQYFGPGTRLTVL.

The V and J genes are TRBV5-1 and TRBJ2-4; TRBD2 matches 7 bases. Germline values: CDR1 SGHRS, CDR2 YFSETQ. This CDR3 is 16 amino acids long. The V gene end was trimmed by 2 bases and the J gene end by 0 bases; junction bases not matched to a gene: 5. CDR3 in amino acids: CASSFAGVGAKNIQYF. CDR3 nucleotide sequence: TGCGCCAGCAGCTTCGCGGGGGTCGGAGCCAAAAACATTCAGTACTTC.

The chain links TRBV7-6 to TRBJ2-2; no definite D call. Trimming pared 5 bases from V and 2 bases from J, leaving 9 bases between. Per germline, CDR1 SGHVS and CDR2 FNYEAQ. The CDR3 totals 14 residues. CDR3 region: CASSSRINTGELFF. The CDR3 coding sequence is TGTGCCAGCAGCAGCCGAATTAACACCGGGGAGCTGTTTTTT.

The CDR3 here is CASSQGPGEPYEQYF. DNA of the CDR3: TGCGCCAGCAGCCAAGGACCGGGAGAACCCTACGAGCAGTACTTC. The chain uses TRBV4-1 and TRBJ2-7, with D possibly matching TRBD2 (6 bases). Germline-derived CDR1 and CDR2 are MGHRA and YSYEKL. Trimming stripped 1 base from V and 2 bases from J, with 12 bases between. This CDR3 has 15 residues.

The chain couples TRBV19 to TRBJ1-5, with D possibly being TRBD1 (6 bases). The CDR3 contains 12 residues. The ends were cut back, 9 bases at V and 6 bases at J, with 12 bases in the middle. Germline V lookup: CDR1 LNHDA, CDR2 SQIVND (reference sequence). Here the CDR3 DNA reads TGTGCCAGCCAGGGGTTTCGTCAGCCCCAGCATTTT. It translates to CASQGFRQPQHF.

This chain uses TRBV9 with TRBJ2-6; D not resolved. With 3 bases removed from V and 1 base from J, the gap between germline ends came to 5 bases. The CDR3 totals 14 residues. Per the germline V gene, CDR1 is SGDLS and CDR2 is YYNGEE. CDR3 sequence: CASSGYSGANVLTF. In DNA, the CDR3 is TGTGCCAGCAGCGGTTATTCTGGGGCCAACGTCCTGACTTTC.

This CDR3 is CASSLAKLAGEVSNEQFF. The CDR3 region has the DNA TGTGCCAGCAGCTTAGCCAAACTAGCGGGAGAGGTGAGCAATGAGCAGTTCTTC. The rearrangement links TRBV7-2 to TRBJ2-1; 11 positions match TRBD2. The CDR3 totals 18 residues. Germline values: CDR1 SGHTA, CDR2 FQGNSA. Trimming took 0 bases from V and 6 from J; bases not matched to a gene: 10.

This chain links TRBV7-2 with TRBJ2-1, with D tentatively TRBD1 (6 bases). The CDR3 is 14 amino acids. Germline-derived CDR1 and CDR2 are SGHTA and FQGNSA. Trimming shortened V by 5 bases and J by 0 bases, and 8 bases separated the two germline ends. The CDR3 DNA sequence: TGTGCCAGCAGCGGGACAAGCTCCTACAATGAGCAGTTCTTC. Its protein is CASSGTSSYNEQFF.

This sequence joins TRBV10-3 and TRBJ1-6, with TRBD1 matching 8 bases. This CDR3 contains 13 residues. The V gene's germline CDR1 is ENHRY and CDR2 SYGVKD. The J segment lost 9 bases and the V segment lost 8 bases, leaving 6 bases of the junction unmatched. The DNA for the CDR3 is TGTGCCATCGGACAGGGCGATCGTTCACCCCTCCACTTT. Protein product: CAIGQGDRSPLHF.

This clone showed up just a few times. The rearrangement links TRBV10-3 to TRBJ2-5, with 8 bases that match TRBD2. The CDR3 consists of 16 residues. Germline loops: CDR1 ENHRY, CDR2 SYGVKD. Trimming took 3 bases from V and 2 from J; bases not matched to a gene: 8. The CDR3 loop is CAISDSPGLGQETQYF. CDR3 bases: TGTGCCATCAGTGACAGTCCGGGACTAGGGCAAGAGACCCAGTACTTC.

This sequence joins TRBV19 and TRBJ2-1; 9 bases agree with TRBD1. This CDR3 region has 15 residues. Trimming at V came to 2 bases and at J to 8 bases, leaving 7 bases not matched to a gene. Germline CDR1 is LNHDA and CDR2 is SQIVND (reference sequence). The CDR3 DNA reads TGTGCCAGTAGTATAAGGGACAGGGTTGGTGATGAGCAGTTCTTC. The encoded protein is CASSIRDRVGDEQFF.

CDR3 region: CASSLLADQETQYF. CDR3 nucleotides: TGCGCCAGCAGCTTGCTAGCGGATCAAGAGACCCAGTACTTC. The chain links TRBV5-1 to TRBJ2-5; 7 bases line up with TRBD2. J gave up 2 bases and V 1 base, and 2 bases lay outside the gene matches. The CDR3 is made up of 14 amino acids. Germline V gene lookup returns CDR1 SGHRS and CDR2 YFSETQ.

This clone occurred a few times. The chain has TRBV25-1 and TRBJ1-2; TRBD1 matches 7 bases. The V segment lost 3 bases and the J segment 5 bases; nucleotides outside the gene matches: 6. Germline CDR1 is MGHDK and CDR2 is SYGVNS. This CDR3 spans 14 amino acids. CDR3 region: CASSDWTGLYGYTF. Here the CDR3 DNA reads TGTGCCAGCAGTGATTGGACAGGCCTATATGGCTACACCTTC.

The chain joins TRBV27 to TRBJ1-5, with 8 bases aligning to TRBD1. The junction had 14 bases not matched to a gene; V was cut back by 6 bases and J by 7 bases. CDR3 length equals 16 residues. Per the germline V gene, CDR1 is MNHEY and CDR2 is SMNVEV (reference sequence). The CDR3 is CASSHGAGGAWQPQHF. The CDR3 DNA follows: TGTGCCAGCAGCCACGGGGCAGGGGGCGCGTGGCAGCCCCAGCATTTT.

This rearrangement joins TRBV19 to TRBJ1-1, with 8 nucleotides matching TRBD1. The CDR3 spans 14 residues. The junction had 6 bases not matched to a gene; V was cut back by 7 bases and J by 2 bases. The germline V gene encodes CDR1 LNHDA and CDR2 SQIVND (reference sequence). CDR3 protein: CASTLSGGNTEAFF. Here the CDR3 DNA reads TGTGCCAGTACTCTTTCAGGGGGCAACACTGAAGCTTTCTTT.

This clone was counted once. This sequence joins TRBV29-1 and TRBJ2-1; 11 positions match TRBD2. The CDR3 has 14 amino acids. The germline gives CDR1 SQVTM, CDR2 ANQGSEA. Trimming cost V 7 bases and J 6 bases; bases outside gene matches: 8. CDR3 protein: CSGILAGVINEQFF. In nucleotides, the CDR3 is TGCAGCGGCATACTAGCGGGAGTAATCAATGAGCAGTTCTTC.

CDR3: CAIQPTSTDTQYF. Here the CDR3 DNA reads TGTGCCATCCAACCTACTAGCACAGATACGCAGTATTTT. This chain connects TRBV10-3 to TRBJ2-3; no clear D gene. Trimming left V 8 bases short and J 0 bases short, with 9 bases between. The germline CDR1 and CDR2 sequences are ENHRY and SYGVKD. This CDR3 has 13 amino acids.